This T cell receptor (beta chain) was retrieved from a study of regulatory T cells in long-lasting Graves disease. This clonotype was seen at least ten times. The antigen remains unidentified. Time point meaning: newly diagnosed GD, antithyroid drugs for less than 3 months. RNA isolated from PBMCs was used to make the TCR library. Patients came from an endocrinology department in Xi'an, China. To make TCR beta libraries, researchers used iRepertoire HTBI primers and Arm-PCR of CDR3 regions. TCRdb recomputed calls from the multiplex PCR reads with MiXCR, one row per CDR3 protein. The sample lists around 480,000 distinct CDR3 sequences, roughly 15% occurring once. Study-level findings and limits: Segments TRBV28, TRBJ1-2 and TRBJ2-5 showed preferential usage in persistent disease.

The length of the CDR3 is 12 residues. The V end was cut by 6 bases, the J end by 4 bases, with 9 bases between. Germline V CDR1 and CDR2: MDHEN, SYDVKM. The data also belong to a second study, concerning T cells in Graves' hyperthyroidism and ophthalmopathy. This second report adds: Blood also showed most of the thyroid clonotypes that were expanded above 0.001.

V is TRBV28 and J is TRBJ1-2; D not resolved. The source is a woman aged 40 to 65 with Graves disease. The source was peripheral blood mononuclear cells (PBMCs), collected at new diagnosis, from a patient treated with antithyroid drugs. CDR3 bases: TGTGCCAGCAGCAGGATTAGCTATGGCTACACCTTC. Its translation is CASSRISYGYTF.